This record covers a single T cell receptor (beta chain). The V gene's germline CDR1 is LGHNA and CDR2 YNFKEQ. The CDR3 is 16 amino acids. The V and J ends lost 3 bases and 1 base, in that order; junction bases with no gene match: 8. TCRdb's table, derived via immunoSEQ multiplex PCR, lists solely in-frame clones and lacks some. Here the sample spans some 240,000 clones, 84% being singletons. The record originates from a study of blood T cell repertoires in COVID-19. V and J are TRBV4-2 and TRBJ1-2; TRBD1 matches 7 bases. This receptor was taken from a woman aged 35 to 49 who had recovered from COVID-19. Sequenced input: peripheral blood. The CDR3 nucleotides are TGTGCCAGCAGCCAGAACCGGGACAGAAGTAACTATGGCTACACCTTC. It yields the protein CASSQNRDRSNYGYTF.